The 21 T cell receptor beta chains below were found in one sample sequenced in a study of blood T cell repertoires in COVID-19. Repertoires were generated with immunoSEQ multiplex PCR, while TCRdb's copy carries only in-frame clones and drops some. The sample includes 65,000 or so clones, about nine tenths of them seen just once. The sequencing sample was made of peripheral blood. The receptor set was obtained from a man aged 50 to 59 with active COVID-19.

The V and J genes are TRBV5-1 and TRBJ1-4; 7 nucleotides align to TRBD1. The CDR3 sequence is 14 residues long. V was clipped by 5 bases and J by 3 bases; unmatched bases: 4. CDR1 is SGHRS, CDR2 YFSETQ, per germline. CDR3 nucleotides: TGCGCCAGCAGTCGGGACAGTTCTAATGAAAAACTGTTTTTT. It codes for CASSRDSSNEKLFF.

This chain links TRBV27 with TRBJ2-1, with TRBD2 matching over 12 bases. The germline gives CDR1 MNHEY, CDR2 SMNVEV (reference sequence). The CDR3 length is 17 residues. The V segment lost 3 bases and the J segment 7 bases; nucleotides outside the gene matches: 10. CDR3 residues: CASSFLSGLAGGNEQFF. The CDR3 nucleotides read TGTGCCAGCAGTTTCTTGTCAGGGCTAGCGGGGGGGAATGAGCAGTTCTTC.

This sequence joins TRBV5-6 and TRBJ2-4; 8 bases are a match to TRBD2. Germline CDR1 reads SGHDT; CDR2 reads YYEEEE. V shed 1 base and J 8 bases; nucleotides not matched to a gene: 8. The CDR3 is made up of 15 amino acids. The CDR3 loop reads CASSLRAVRGDIQYF. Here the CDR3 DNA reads TGTGCCAGCAGCTTGAGGGCAGTGCGGGGGGACATTCAGTACTTC.

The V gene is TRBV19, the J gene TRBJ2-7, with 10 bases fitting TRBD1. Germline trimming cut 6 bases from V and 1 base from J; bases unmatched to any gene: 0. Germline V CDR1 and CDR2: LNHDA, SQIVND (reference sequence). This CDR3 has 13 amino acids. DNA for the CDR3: TGTGCCAGTAGGGGACAGGGGTCCTACGAGCAGTACTTC. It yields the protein CASRGQGSYEQYF. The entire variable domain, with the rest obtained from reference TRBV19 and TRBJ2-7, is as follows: DGGITQSPKYLFRKEGQNVTLSCEQNLNHDAMYWYRQDPGQGLRLIYYSQIVNDFQKGDIAEGYSVSREKKESFPLTVTSAQKNPTAFYLCASRGQGSYEQYFGPGTRLTVT.

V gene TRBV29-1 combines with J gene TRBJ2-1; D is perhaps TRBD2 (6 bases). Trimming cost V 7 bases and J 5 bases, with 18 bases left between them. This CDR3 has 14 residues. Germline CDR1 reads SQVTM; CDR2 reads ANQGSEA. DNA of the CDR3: TGCAGCGGTTCCCAACTAGCCGGAGACAATGAGCAGTTCTTC. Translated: CSGSQLAGDNEQFF.

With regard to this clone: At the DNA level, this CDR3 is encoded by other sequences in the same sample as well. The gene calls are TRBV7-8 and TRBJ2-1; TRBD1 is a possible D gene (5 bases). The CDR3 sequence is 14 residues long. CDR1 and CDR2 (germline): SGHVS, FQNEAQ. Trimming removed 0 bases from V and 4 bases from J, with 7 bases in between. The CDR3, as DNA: TGTGCCAGCAGCTTAGCGGGGCGATACAATGAGCAGTTCTTC. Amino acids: CASSLAGRYNEQFF.

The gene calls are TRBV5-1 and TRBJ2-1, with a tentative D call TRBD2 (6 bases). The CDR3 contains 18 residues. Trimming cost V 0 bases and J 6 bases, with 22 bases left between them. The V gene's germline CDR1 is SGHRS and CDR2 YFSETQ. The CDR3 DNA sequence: TGCGCCAGCAGCTTGGTTACCACCAGGGCTCGGGGGACCAATGAGCAGTTCTTC. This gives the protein CASSLVTTRARGTNEQFF.

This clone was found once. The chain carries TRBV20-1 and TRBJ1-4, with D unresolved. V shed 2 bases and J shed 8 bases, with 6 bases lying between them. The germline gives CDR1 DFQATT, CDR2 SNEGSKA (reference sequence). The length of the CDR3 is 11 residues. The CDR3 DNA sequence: TGCAGTGCTAGAAGAGAAGAAAAACTGTTTTTT. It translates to CSARREEKLFF.

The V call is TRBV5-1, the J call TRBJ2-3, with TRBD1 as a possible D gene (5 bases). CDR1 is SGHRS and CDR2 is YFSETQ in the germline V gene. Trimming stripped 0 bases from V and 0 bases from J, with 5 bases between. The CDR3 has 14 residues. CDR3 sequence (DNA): TGCGCCAGCAGCTTGGCAGGGAGCACAGATACGCAGTATTTT. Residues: CASSLAGSTDTQYF.

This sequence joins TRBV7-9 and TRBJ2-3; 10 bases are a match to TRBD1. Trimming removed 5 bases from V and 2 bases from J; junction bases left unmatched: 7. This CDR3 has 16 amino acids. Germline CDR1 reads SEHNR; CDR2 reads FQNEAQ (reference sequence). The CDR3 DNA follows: TGTGCCAGCAGCCCCGGGGACAGGGGAAACACAGATACGCAGTATTTT. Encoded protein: CASSPGDRGNTDTQYF.

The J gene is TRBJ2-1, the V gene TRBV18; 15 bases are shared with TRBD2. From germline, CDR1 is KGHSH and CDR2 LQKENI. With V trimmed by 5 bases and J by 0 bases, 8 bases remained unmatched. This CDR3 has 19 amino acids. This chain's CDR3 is CASSNPGLAGGTSYNEQFF. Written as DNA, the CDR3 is TGTGCCAGCTCAAACCCGGGACTAGCGGGAGGTACCTCCTACAATGAGCAGTTCTTC. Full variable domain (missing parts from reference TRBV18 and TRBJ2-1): NAGVMQNPRHLVRRRGQEARLRCSPMKGHSHVYWYRQLPEEGLKFMVYLQKENIIDESGMPKERFSAEFPKEGPSILRIQQVVRGDSAAYFCASSNPGLAGGTSYNEQFFGPGTRLTVL.

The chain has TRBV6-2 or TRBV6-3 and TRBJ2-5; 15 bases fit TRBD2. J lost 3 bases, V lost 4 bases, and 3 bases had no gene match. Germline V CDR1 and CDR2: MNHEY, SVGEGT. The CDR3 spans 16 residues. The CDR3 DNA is TGTGCCAGCAGTTTGGGACTAGCGGGAGGAGAAGAGACCCAGTACTTC. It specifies CASSLGLAGGEETQYF.

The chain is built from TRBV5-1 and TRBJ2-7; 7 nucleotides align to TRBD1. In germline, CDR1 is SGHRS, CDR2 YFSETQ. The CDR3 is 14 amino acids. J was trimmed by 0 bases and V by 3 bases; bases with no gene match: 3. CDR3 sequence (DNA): TGCGCCAGCAGCTCCGGGACAGCCTCCTACGAGCAGTACTTC. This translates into CASSSGTASYEQYF. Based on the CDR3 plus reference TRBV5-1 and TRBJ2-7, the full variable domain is KAGVTQTPRYLIKTRGQQVTLSCSPISGHRSVSWYQQTPGQGLQFLFEYFSETQRNKGNFPGRFSGRQFSNSRSEMNVSTLELGDSALYLCASSSGTASYEQYFGPGTRLTVT.

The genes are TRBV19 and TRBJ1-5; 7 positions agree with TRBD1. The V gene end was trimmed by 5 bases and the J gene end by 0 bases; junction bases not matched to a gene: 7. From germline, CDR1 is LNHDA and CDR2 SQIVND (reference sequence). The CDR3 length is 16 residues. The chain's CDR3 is CASSDREGYSNQPQHF. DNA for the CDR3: TGTGCCAGTAGTGACAGGGAAGGATATAGCAATCAGCCCCAGCATTTT.

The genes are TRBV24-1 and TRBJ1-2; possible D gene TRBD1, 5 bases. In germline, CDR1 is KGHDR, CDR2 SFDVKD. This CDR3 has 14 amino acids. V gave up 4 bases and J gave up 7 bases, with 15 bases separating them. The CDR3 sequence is CATSETEKWRGYTF. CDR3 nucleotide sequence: TGTGCCACCAGTGAGACAGAAAAATGGCGTGGCTACACCTTC.

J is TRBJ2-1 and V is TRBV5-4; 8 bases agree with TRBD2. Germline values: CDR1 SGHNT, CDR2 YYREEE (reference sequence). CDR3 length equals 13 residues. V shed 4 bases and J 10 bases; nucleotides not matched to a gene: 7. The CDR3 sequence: CASSDDIAGEQFF. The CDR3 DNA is TGTGCCAGCAGCGATGATATAGCGGGGGAGCAGTTCTTC. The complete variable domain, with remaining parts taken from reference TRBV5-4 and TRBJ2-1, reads ETGVTQSPTHLIKTRGQQVTLRCSSQSGHNTVSWYQQALGQGPQFIFQYYREEENGRGNFPPRFSGLQFPNYSSELNVNALELDDSALYLCASSDDIAGEQFFGPGTRLTVL.

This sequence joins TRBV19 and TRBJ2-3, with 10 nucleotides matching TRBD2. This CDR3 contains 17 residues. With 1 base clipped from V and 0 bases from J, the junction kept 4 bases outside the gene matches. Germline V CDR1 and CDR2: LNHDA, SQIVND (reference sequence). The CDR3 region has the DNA TGTGCCAGTAGTATAGGGACTAGCGGAGCTAGCACAGATACGCAGTATTTT. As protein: CASSIGTSGASTDTQYF.

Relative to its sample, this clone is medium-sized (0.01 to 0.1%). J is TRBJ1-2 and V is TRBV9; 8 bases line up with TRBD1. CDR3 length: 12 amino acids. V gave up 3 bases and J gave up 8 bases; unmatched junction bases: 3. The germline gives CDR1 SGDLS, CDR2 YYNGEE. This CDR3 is CASSDGDRGYTF. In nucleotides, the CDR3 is TGTGCCAGCAGCGACGGGGACAGGGGCTACACCTTC.

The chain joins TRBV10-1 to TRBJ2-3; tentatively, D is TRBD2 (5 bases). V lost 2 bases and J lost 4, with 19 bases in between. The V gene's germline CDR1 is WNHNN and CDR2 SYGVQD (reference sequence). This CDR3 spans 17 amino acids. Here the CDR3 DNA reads TGCGCCAGCAGTGAGATGGGTGAGGGTTTCGGTTCAGATACGCAGTATTTT. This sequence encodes CASSEMGEGFGSDTQYF.

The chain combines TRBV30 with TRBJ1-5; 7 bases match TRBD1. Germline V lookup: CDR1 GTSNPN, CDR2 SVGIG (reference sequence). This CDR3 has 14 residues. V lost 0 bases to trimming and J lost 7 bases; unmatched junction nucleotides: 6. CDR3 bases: TGTGCCTGGAGTGTAAGAGGGGGCGGGCAGCCCCAGCATTTT. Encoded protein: CAWSVRGGGQPQHF.

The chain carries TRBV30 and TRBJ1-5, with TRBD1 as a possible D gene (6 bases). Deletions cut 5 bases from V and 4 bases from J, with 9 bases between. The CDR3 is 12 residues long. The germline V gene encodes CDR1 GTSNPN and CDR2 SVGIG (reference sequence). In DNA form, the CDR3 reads TGTGCCTGGGAGAGGGGGAATCAGCCCCAGCATTTT. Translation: CAWERGNQPQHF.